One and the same sample provided the 25 T cell receptor beta chains below, sequenced in a study of shared clonotypes between healthy human individuals. Some clones are missing from TCRdb's copy, which holds only in-frame ones; the method was immunoSEQ multiplex PCR. This repertoire shows approximately 2,300,000 clones, less than 95% found once; its top ten account for around 0.4%. The sequenced sample consisted of naive CD4+ T cells from PBMCs. The subset here: CD45RA+ positively selected. Receptors originate from a man between 18 and 29 years old in good health. Some clones in this sample may be carry-over from other donors' samples.

This clone came up once. V usage is TRBV27 and J usage is TRBJ1-5; 8 bases fit TRBD1. Germline trimming cut 5 bases from V and 7 bases from J; bases unmatched to any gene: 10. This CDR3 is built from 15 residues. Germline lookup yields CDR1 MNHEY and CDR2 SMNVEV (reference sequence). The chain's CDR3 is CASSKSPGGAQPQHF. The CDR3 region has the DNA TGTGCCAGCAGTAAATCCCCAGGGGGCGCGCAGCCCCAGCATTTT.

The CDR3 is CASSLWPSGRSYNEQFF. The CDR3 DNA reads TGTGCCAGCAGCTTATGGCCGAGCGGGAGGAGTTACAATGAGCAGTTCTTC. The genes are TRBV7-2 and TRBJ2-1; 9 bases align to TRBD2. V lost 2 bases to trimming and J lost 4 bases; unmatched junction nucleotides: 9. This CDR3 contains 17 residues. Germline CDR1 is SGHTA and CDR2 is FQGNSA.

The CDR3 sequence: CASSLPSVDTQYF. In DNA, the CDR3 is TGTGCCAGCAGCTTGCCTAGCGTCGATACGCAGTATTTT. The chain couples TRBV5-4 to TRBJ2-3, with D tentatively TRBD2 (6 bases). Germline loops: CDR1 SGHNT, CDR2 YYREEE (reference sequence). CDR3 length: 13 amino acids. The V end lost 1 base, the J end lost 6 bases, and 9 bases lay between the germline ends.

This rearrangement joins TRBV5-1 to TRBJ2-1; D unclear. CDR1 SGHRS and CDR2 YFSETQ come from the germline V gene. The CDR3 loop spans 15 amino acids. The V gene lost 4 bases and the J gene lost 0 bases, with 11 bases spanning the gap. CDR3 residues: CASSATESSYNEQFF. The CDR3 DNA sequence: TGCGCCAGCAGCGCAACTGAAAGCTCCTACAATGAGCAGTTCTTC.

This sequence joins TRBV7-9 and TRBJ2-4; TRBD1 aligns across 8 bases. The length of the CDR3 is 18 residues. Germline V gene data show CDR1 as SEHNR and CDR2 as FQNEAQ (reference sequence). J was trimmed by 0 bases and V by 7 bases; bases with no gene match: 14. The CDR3 coding sequence is TGTGCCAGCACCCCGGACAGGGCTTTAATCGGAGCCAAAAACATTCAGTACTTC. Residues: CASTPDRALIGAKNIQYF.

The sample holds a few counts of this clone. The chain joins TRBV7-3 to TRBJ1-4; D gene uncertain. Germline V gene data show CDR1 as SGHTA and CDR2 as FQGTGA. The CDR3 is 13 amino acids. V shed 2 bases and J shed 7 bases, with 8 bases lying between them. CDR3 region: CASSLFAGEKLFF. CDR3 coding DNA: TGTGCCAGCAGCTTATTTGCGGGTGAAAAACTGTTTTTT.

The chain couples TRBV5-1 to TRBJ1-4; no reliable D call. The V end was cut by 0 bases, the J end by 4 bases, with 7 bases between. Germline-derived CDR1 and CDR2 are SGHRS and YFSETQ. CDR3 length equals 14 residues. The chain's CDR3 is CASSLAGHNEKLFF. CDR3 sequence (DNA): TGCGCCAGCAGCTTGGCCGGGCATAATGAAAAACTGTTTTTT.

This clone was recorded only once. The chain is built from TRBV28 and TRBJ2-5; unclear D gene. The CDR3 sequence is 12 residues long. The germline V gene encodes CDR1 MDHEN and CDR2 SYDVKM. V dropped 5 bases and J dropped 7 bases, with 11 bases sitting between them. CDR3 DNA sequence: TGTGCCAGCAGTACGGGCCCGGGGACCCAGTACTTC. It yields the protein CASSTGPGTQYF.

With respect to this clone: The sample contains more than one DNA sequence encoding this CDR3. The chain joins TRBV9 to TRBJ2-1, with 7 bases fitting TRBD1. The CDR3 length is 14 residues. Germline V gives CDR1 SGDLS, CDR2 YYNGEE. Trimming took 3 bases from V and 0 from J; bases not matched to a gene: 0. CDR3 sequence reads: CASSGQGSYNEQFF. The CDR3 DNA is TGTGCCAGCAGCGGACAGGGCTCCTACAATGAGCAGTTCTTC.

In its sample, this clone was seen once. The CDR3 nucleotides read TGCGCCAGCAGTCAAGGGGTGCTATATTTT. Translating gives CASSQGVLYF. V is TRBV23-1 and J is TRBJ2-3; the D is unclear. TRBV23-1 belongs to the ORF category, with a function that is uncertain. This CDR3 contains 10 residues. Trimming removed 2 bases at V and 15 bases at J, with 9 bases between.

This chain connects TRBV7-9 to TRBJ1-5, with unresolved D. This CDR3 has 15 residues. Trimming cost V 0 bases and J 4 bases, with 10 bases left between them. Germline V gives CDR1 SEHNR, CDR2 FQNEAQ (reference sequence). The CDR3 reads CASSLAGGPNQPQHF. CDR3 nucleotide sequence: TGTGCCAGCAGCTTAGCCGGCGGACCAAATCAGCCCCAGCATTTT.

The chain is built from TRBV18 and TRBJ2-5, with no clear D. Germline V gene data show CDR1 as KGHSH and CDR2 as LQKENI. Trimming took 3 bases from V and 5 from J, leaving 13 bases between them. The CDR3 length is 14 residues. Here the CDR3 reads CASSPLTLFETQYF. The CDR3 region has the DNA TGTGCCAGCTCACCTTTGACTTTATTCGAGACCCAGTACTTC.

This clone has a single count. The CDR3 loop is CASSEAGSVYGYTF. The CDR3, as DNA: TGTGCCAGCAGTGAAGCGGGGTCAGTCTATGGCTACACCTTC. V usage is TRBV6-1 and J usage is TRBJ1-2; no firm D call. CDR1 and CDR2 from the germline V gene are MNHNS and SASEGT. The CDR3 length is 14 residues. V dropped 0 bases and J dropped 4 bases, with 9 bases sitting between them.

V and J are TRBV27 and TRBJ1-2; no firm D call. The CDR3 length is 14 residues. Trimming took 4 bases from V and 8 from J, leaving 17 bases between them. Germline lookup yields CDR1 MNHEY and CDR2 SMNVEV (reference sequence). In DNA form, the CDR3 reads TGTGCCAGCAGTTCCACAGTGTTAGGTGGAGGCTACACCTTC. It codes for CASSSTVLGGGYTF.

The chain carries TRBV18 and TRBJ2-1; D assignment may be TRBD1 or TRBD2 (5 bases each). The CDR3 has 17 amino acids. Germline V gives CDR1 KGHSH, CDR2 LQKENI. The germline V and J ends were trimmed by 3 bases and 0 bases, with 15 bases remaining between them. CDR3 DNA sequence: TGTGCCAGCTCACCCACCGGGGCCCTACGCTCCTACAATGAGCAGTTCTTC. Protein: CASSPTGALRSYNEQFF.

CDR3 residues: CASRDDQGGETQYF. The CDR3 DNA follows: TGTGCCAGCAGGGACGACCAGGGGGGAGAGACCCAGTACTTC. The chain is built from TRBV2 and TRBJ2-5; maybe TRBD1 (7 bases). V gave up 6 bases and J gave up 4 bases, with 15 bases separating them. The CDR3 contains 14 residues. Per germline, CDR1 SNHLY and CDR2 FYNNEI.

The chain couples TRBV4-2 to TRBJ2-3; D gene uncertain. The CDR3 contains 14 residues. Germline values: CDR1 LGHNA, CDR2 YNFKEQ. The V gene lost 2 bases and the J gene lost 0 bases, with 6 bases spanning the gap. The CDR3 coding sequence is TGTGCCAGCAGCCAATCGACTAGCACAGATACGCAGTATTTT. Its protein is CASSQSTSTDTQYF.

This clone was detected only once. The DNA of the CDR3 is TGTGCCAGCAGCTTCACAGGCGTCAATCAGCCCCAGCATTTT. Residues: CASSFTGVNQPQHF. The V gene is TRBV5-6, the J gene TRBJ1-5; D possibly corresponds to TRBD1 (5 bases). Germline V gives CDR1 SGHDT, CDR2 YYEEEE. V was cut by 2 bases and J by 3 bases, with 9 bases left in between. This CDR3 comprises 14 residues.

V gene TRBV7-9 combines with J gene TRBJ2-1; weak D call: TRBD2 (5 bases). Trimming took off 6 bases at V and 3 bases at J, with 12 bases between the two ends. Germline V gives CDR1 SEHNR, CDR2 FQNEAQ (reference sequence). The CDR3 has 14 amino acids. The CDR3 region has the DNA TGTGCCAGCAGATCTAGCCTTCTCTACAATGAGCAGTTCTTC. Translating it yields CASRSSLLYNEQFF.

This chain links TRBV2 with TRBJ1-3; D is ambiguous. Trimming pared 8 bases from V and 5 bases from J, leaving 19 bases between. Looked up from germline, CDR1 is SNHLY and CDR2 is FYNNEI. The CDR3 extends over 15 amino acids. CDR3 nucleotides: TGTGCCAGCCGGAATGACCTATTCCCCCGAAACACCATATATTTT. It specifies CASRNDLFPRNTIYF.

This clone showed up just once. This chain joins TRBV5-1 and TRBJ1-1; tentative D call: TRBD1 (5 bases). Germline CDR1 reads SGHRS; CDR2 reads YFSETQ. The CDR3 consists of 17 residues. V was pared by 3 bases and J by 1 base, with 19 bases between. The CDR3 protein is CASSSWRLGTGNTEAFF. The CDR3 DNA sequence: TGCGCCAGCAGCTCCTGGAGGCTGGGGACGGGGAACACTGAAGCTTTCTTT.

The rearrangement joins TRBV5-8 to TRBJ2-7; TRBD2 matches 13 bases. Germline CDR1 SGHTS, CDR2 YDEGEE. This CDR3 has 16 residues. Trimming at V came to 0 bases and at J to 2 bases, leaving 2 bases not matched to a gene. CDR3 coding DNA: TGTGCCAGCAGCTTGGTACTAGCGGGAGGGCCCTACGAGCAGTACTTC. This translates into CASSLVLAGGPYEQYF.

The V call is TRBV7-9, the J call TRBJ1-4; D ambiguous. From germline, CDR1 is SEHNR and CDR2 FQNEAQ (reference sequence). The CDR3 sequence is 16 residues long. The ends were cut back, 4 bases at V and 4 bases at J, with 16 bases in the middle. As DNA, the CDR3 is TGTGCCAGCAGCTCCGGACGGAGACCGTTTAATGAAAAACTGTTTTTT. Its translation is CASSSGRRPFNEKLFF.

The chain has TRBV5-4 and TRBJ2-3; TRBD2 matches 9 bases. Trimming took 0 bases from V and 4 from J; bases not matched to a gene: 12. There are 18 residues in the CDR3. Germline values: CDR1 SGHNT, CDR2 YYREEE (reference sequence). CDR3 nucleotide sequence: TGTGCCAGCAGCTTGGCCGGTTTTAGCGGGAGTTCAGCAGATACGCAGTATTTT. It codes for CASSLAGFSGSSADTQYF.

The rearrangement uses TRBV28 and TRBJ2-7; D ambiguous. Per the germline V gene, CDR1 is MDHEN and CDR2 is SYDVKM. This CDR3 is 13 amino acids long. Trimming removed 5 bases at V and 1 base at J, with 9 bases between. This CDR3 is CASSGRPSYEQYF. CDR3 nucleotide sequence: TGTGCCAGCAGTGGTAGGCCATCCTACGAGCAGTACTTC.